This TCR beta chain emerged from a study of neurological immune-mediated disorders. The unsorted libraries were made from 2 million PBMCs kept at -80 C. A few counts support this clonotype. Synthesis of cDNA was carried out by template-switch 5'RACE. The reaction used 10-nucleotide random UMIs. TCRdb re-derived calls from the 5' RACE reads in MiXCR, one entry per CDR3 protein. The table lists roughly 67,000 distinct CDR3 sequences, about 4% of them singletons, with roughly 2.5% in the top ten. The CDR3 spans 13 residues. Trimming left V 3 bases short and J 6 bases short, with 10 bases between. The chain couples TRBV12-3 or TRBV12-4 to TRBJ2-3; no firm D call. Sequencing was carried out using PBMCs. The receptor was derived from a man aged 45-65 years with multiple sclerosis. The CDR3 DNA follows: TGTGCCAGCAGTTTCAAGGGTTCTGATACGCAGTATTTT. Encoded protein: CASSFKGSDTQYF.